The 16 T cell receptor beta chains reported below all come from one sample, sequenced in a study of T cells in localized non-small cell lung cancer. Libraries were prepared by immunoSEQ multiplex PCR; TCRdb keeps only in-frame clonotypes and omits some of them. In the table there are about 2,000 clones, roughly a sixth of which are singletons. Specimen: lung tumor tissue, collected before any cancer treatment. The source is a female donor of 60 years or more with stage I squamous cell lung carcinoma.

Only a few counts were recorded for this clone. V and J are TRBV30 and TRBJ2-3; D remains unclear. The V and J ends lost 5 bases and 1 base respectively, with 7 bases between them. The CDR3 is made up of 12 amino acids. Germline values: CDR1 GTSNPN, CDR2 SVGIG (reference sequence). This CDR3 reads CAWGVRTDTQYF. The CDR3 bases are TGTGCCTGGGGGGTACGCACAGATACGCAGTATTTT.

This clone has only a few counts. This chain joins TRBV30 and TRBJ1-2, with TRBD1 matching 8 bases. Germline CDR1 GTSNPN, CDR2 SVGIG (reference sequence). The V and J ends lost 2 bases and 6 bases, in that order; junction bases with no gene match: 11. CDR3 length: 15 amino acids. The CDR3 loop is CAWSRPDREANGYTF. CDR3 DNA: TGTGCCTGGAGTCGTCCGGACAGGGAGGCTAATGGCTACACCTTC.

The V gene is TRBV6-8, the J gene TRBJ1-1; D unclear. The CDR3 loop spans 13 amino acids. V was trimmed by 5 bases and J by 3 bases, leaving 10 bases between them. CDR1 is MNHGY, CDR2 SAAAGT, per germline. DNA for the CDR3: TGTGCCAGCAGTGGGCAGCGATACACTGAAGCTTTCTTT. This sequence encodes CASSGQRYTEAFF.

The genes are TRBV29-1 and TRBJ1-1, with a possible D match to TRBD1 (5 bases). The CDR3 has 15 amino acids. Germline CDR1 reads SQVTM; CDR2 reads ANQGSEA. Trimming took 3 bases from V and 0 from J, leaving 14 bases between them. The CDR3, as DNA: TGCAGCGTTGATGACAGTGAACGGGTGAACACTGAAGCTTTCTTT. It codes for CSVDDSERVNTEAFF. The full variable domain, in which reference TRBV29-1 and TRBJ1-1 provide the parts outside the CDR3, is SAVISQKPSRDICQRGTSLTIQCQVDSQVTMMFWYRQQPGQSLTLIATANQGSEATYESGFVIDKFPISRPNLTFSTLTVSNMSPEDSSIYLCSVDDSERVNTEAFFGQGTRLTVV.

The V call is TRBV6-8, the J call TRBJ2-3; D perhaps matches TRBD2 (6 bases). Deletions cut 6 bases from V and 0 bases from J, with 16 bases between. CDR3 length: 16 residues. The germline CDR1 and CDR2 sequences are MNHGY and SAAAGT. The CDR3 bases are TGTGCCAGCAGGTACCGGGACTCCATTAGCACAGATACGCAGTATTTT. The encoded protein is CASRYRDSISTDTQYF.

This clone is categorized as medium-sized. V and J are TRBV11-3 and TRBJ1-1; 8 bases fit TRBD1. The ends lost 5 bases at V and 6 bases at J; junction bases unmatched: 8. Germline loops: CDR1 SGHNT, CDR2 YENEEA. This CDR3 region has 14 residues. CDR3 in amino acids: CASSLRQGIPEAFF. The CDR3, as DNA: TGTGCCAGCAGCCTCAGACAGGGGATACCTGAAGCTTTCTTT. Full variable domain (remainder filled in from reference TRBV11-3 and TRBJ1-1): EAGVVQSPRYKIIEKKQPVAFWCNPISGHNTLYWYLQNLGQGPELLIRYENEEAVDDSQLPKDRFSAERLKGVDSTLKIQPAELGDSAVYLCASSLRQGIPEAFFGQGTRLTVV.

The DNA of the CDR3 is TGTGCCAGCAGCCTCGCTGGGGGGAACTACGAGCAGTACTTC. Protein product: CASSLAGGNYEQYF. V gene TRBV11-3 combines with J gene TRBJ2-7, with a weak D call TRBD2 (6 bases). The germline V and J ends were trimmed by 5 bases and 3 bases, with 14 bases remaining between them. Germline CDR1 SGHNT, CDR2 YENEEA. The CDR3 runs 14 residues. The variable domain in full, with the rest retrieved from reference TRBV11-3 and TRBJ2-7, is EAGVVQSPRYKIIEKKQPVAFWCNPISGHNTLYWYLQNLGQGPELLIRYENEEAVDDSQLPKDRFSAERLKGVDSTLKIQPAELGDSAVYLCASSLAGGNYEQYFGPGTRLTVT.

This clone was detected only a few times. The gene calls are TRBV23-1 and TRBJ2-1, with D unresolved. TRBV23-1 is flagged as an ORF with uncertain function. The CDR3 is 13 amino acids. V was pared by 6 bases and J by 8 bases, with 14 bases between. CDR3 protein: CASSQGPLDEQFF. The CDR3 nucleotides read TGCGCCAGCAGCCAAGGACCTCTAGATGAGCAGTTCTTC.

The chain joins TRBV14 to TRBJ1-1; no firm D call. Germline V gene lookup returns CDR1 SGHDN and CDR2 FVKESK. V lost 2 bases and J 6 bases, leaving 16 bases between the germline ends. The CDR3 is made up of 15 amino acids. The CDR3: CASSQIATAAPEAFF. The CDR3 nucleotides are TGTGCCAGCAGCCAAATAGCCACGGCAGCCCCTGAAGCTTTCTTT.

This clone turned up a few times. V and J are TRBV11-3 and TRBJ1-3, with 7 bases fitting TRBD1. The length of the CDR3 is 14 residues. The ends lost 5 bases at V and 3 bases at J; junction bases unmatched: 4. Germline-derived CDR1 and CDR2 are SGHNT and YENEEA. CDR3 sequence: CASSPTGLGNTIYF. For the CDR3, the DNA is TGTGCCAGCAGCCCGACAGGGCTTGGAAACACCATATATTTT. Variable domain in full (rest from reference TRBV11-3 and TRBJ1-3): EAGVVQSPRYKIIEKKQPVAFWCNPISGHNTLYWYLQNLGQGPELLIRYENEEAVDDSQLPKDRFSAERLKGVDSTLKIQPAELGDSAVYLCASSPTGLGNTIYFGEGSWLTVV.

This clone was observed a handful of times. The chain carries TRBV18 and TRBJ2-2; D is possibly TRBD2 (6 bases). Germline CDR1 reads KGHSH; CDR2 reads LQKENI. The CDR3 sequence is 15 residues long. Trimming took 0 bases from V and 7 from J, leaving 12 bases between them. CDR3 DNA sequence: TGTGCCAGCTCACCACCCAGGGCGGGACTCGGGGAGCTGTTTTTT. Its protein is CASSPPRAGLGELFF.

The sample holds a few counts of this clone. The J gene is TRBJ2-2, the V gene TRBV28; 8 bases agree with TRBD1. Germline-derived CDR1 and CDR2 are MDHEN and SYDVKM. Germline trimming cut 8 bases from V and 1 base from J; bases unmatched to any gene: 3. The CDR3 is 14 residues long. Written as DNA, the CDR3 is TGTGCCAGCCAAGGACAGGGGAACACCGGGGAGCTGTTTTTT. Amino acid sequence: CASQGQGNTGELFF.

This chain uses TRBV28 with TRBJ1-2, with D unclear. The CDR3 sequence is 12 residues long. Germline V gene lookup returns CDR1 MDHEN and CDR2 SYDVKM. The germline V and J ends were trimmed by 3 bases and 3 bases, with 5 bases remaining between them. The CDR3 DNA sequence: TGTGCCAGCAGTTTCCGGGACTATGGCTACACCTTC. Protein product: CASSFRDYGYTF.

V and J are TRBV28 and TRBJ2-3; D gene unclear. The CDR3 covers 15 residues. CDR1 and CDR2 (germline): MDHEN, SYDVKM. V was clipped by 4 bases and J by 6 bases, with 17 bases between them. Here the CDR3 DNA reads TGTGCCAGCAGTTCCTATTTCTCGTCGCCGGATACGCAGTATTTT. Amino acid sequence: CASSSYFSSPDTQYF.

In its sample, this clone was seen a few times. The rearrangement links TRBV30 to TRBJ1-4; perhaps TRBD1 as D (5 bases). CDR1 and CDR2 from the germline V gene are GTSNPN and SVGIG (reference sequence). V was shortened by 1 base and J by 8 bases, with 8 bases between the two germline ends. CDR3 length: 12 amino acids. The CDR3 coding sequence is TGTGCCTGGAGTGCTGAGGGGGAAAAACTGTTTTTT. Protein: CAWSAEGEKLFF.

This chain uses TRBV6-8 with TRBJ2-1, with 13 bases that match TRBD2. This CDR3 contains 15 residues. With V trimmed by 5 bases and J by 5 bases, 3 bases remained unmatched. The germline V gene encodes CDR1 MNHGY and CDR2 SAAAGT. The CDR3 here is CASSRGLAGDNEQFF. DNA of the CDR3: TGTGCCAGCAGTCGCGGACTAGCGGGAGACAATGAGCAGTTCTTC.